This T cell receptor (beta chain) stems from a study of metastatic and nonmetastatic thyroid tumors. Whole-study context: Comparison of repertoires was carried out across blood and tumor or nodule tissue from malignant and benign thyroid patients.

CDR3 size: 15 residues. The V gene end was trimmed by 3 bases and the J gene end by 5 bases; junction bases not matched to a gene: 8. Per the germline V gene, CDR1 is MGHRA and CDR2 is YSYEKL. Each patient came to thyroid surgery without any prior treatment (of any kind). This clone appeared many times. Its antigen is not known. Notes on the study in general: In blood and tumor, TCR beta diversity was reportedly significantly higher in malignant thyroid tumors than in benign nodules.

TCRdb reanalyzed the PCR reads via MiXCR. The sample holds fewer than 25,000 clones, roughly 15% seen once. The sequenced material came from tumor tissue. The chain joins TRBV4-1 to TRBJ2-5; 8 positions match TRBD1. The origin of this receptor is a female donor with papillary thyroid cancer or a benign thyroid nodule (not recorded which). Some clones in this sample may be carry-over from other donors' samples. The CDR3, as DNA: TGCGCCAGCAGCCAGACCATGACAGGGGTCGAGACCCAGTACTTC. Amino acid sequence: CASSQTMTGVETQYF.